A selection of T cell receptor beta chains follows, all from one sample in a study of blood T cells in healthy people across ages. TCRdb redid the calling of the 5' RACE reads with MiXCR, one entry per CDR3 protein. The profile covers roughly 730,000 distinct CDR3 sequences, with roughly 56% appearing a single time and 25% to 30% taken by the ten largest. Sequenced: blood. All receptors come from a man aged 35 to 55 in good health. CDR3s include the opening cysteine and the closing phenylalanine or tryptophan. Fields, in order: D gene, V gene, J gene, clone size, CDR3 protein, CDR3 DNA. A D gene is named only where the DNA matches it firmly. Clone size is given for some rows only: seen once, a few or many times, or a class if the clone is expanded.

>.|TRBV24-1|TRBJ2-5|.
CATSDSQGRQTQYF
TGTGCCACCAGTGACAGCCAGGGGCGTCAGACCCAGTACTTC
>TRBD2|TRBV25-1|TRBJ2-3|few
CASSVITGTTPTDTQYF
TGTGCCAGCAGTGTTATAACCGGGACTACCCCTACAGATACGCAGTATTTT
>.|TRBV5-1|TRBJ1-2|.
CASSFSLNYGYTF
TGCGCCAGCAGCTTCTCACTTAACTATGGCTACACCTTC
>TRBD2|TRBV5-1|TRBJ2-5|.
CASSLMPSGNQETQYF
TGCGCCAGCAGCTTGATGCCTAGCGGGAACCAAGAGACCCAGTACTTC
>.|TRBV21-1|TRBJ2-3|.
CASSTRDRGRGDTQYF
TGTGCCAGCAGCACACGGGACAGGGGGCGCGGAGATACGCAGTATTTT
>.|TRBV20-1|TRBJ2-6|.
CSAPDRRKDGSPLRFGANVLTF
TGCAGTGCCCCAGACAGGAGAAAAGATGGGTCACCCCTCCGCTTTGGGGCCAACGTCCTGACTTTC
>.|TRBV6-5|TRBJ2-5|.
CASSYSTGAEEQYF
TGTGCCAGCAGTTACTCGACGGGGGCGGAGGAGCAGTACTTC
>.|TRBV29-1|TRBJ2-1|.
CSVGRETNEQFF
TGCAGCGTTGGCAGGGAAACTAATGAGCAGTTCTTC
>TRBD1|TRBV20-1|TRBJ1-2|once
CSASSERMMGQEILYGYTF
TGCAGTGCTAGCAGCGAGCGAATGATGGGACAGGAGATACTCTATGGCTACACCTTC
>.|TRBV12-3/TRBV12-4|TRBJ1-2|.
CASSSGVFYTF
TGTGCCAGCAGTTCCGGGGTCTTCTACACCTTC
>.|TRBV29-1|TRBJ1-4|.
CSVALRDLNEKLFF
TGCAGCGTTGCCCTGAGGGACCTTAATGAAAAACTGTTTTTT
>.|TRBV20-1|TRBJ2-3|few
CSARDLPDTQYF
TGCAGTGCTAGAGACCTTCCAGATACGCAGTATTTT